One and the same sample provided the 15 T cell receptor beta chains below, sequenced in a study of T cell changes during pregnancy in multiple sclerosis. Only in-frame clones appear in the TCRdb table, and some are missing; sequencing was by immunoSEQ multiplex PCR. The sample consists of about 80,000 clones, about 91% of them appearing once. The specimen was peripheral blood, collected before pregnancy. These receptors were taken from a female donor with multiple sclerosis, enrolled in a pregnancy study.

This clone was counted only a few times. The chain uses TRBV18 and TRBJ1-6; D gene unclear. The CDR3 extends over 14 amino acids. Germline assignment: CDR1 KGHSH and CDR2 LQKENI. V lost 5 bases and J lost 0, with 5 bases in between. The CDR3: CASSTDSYNSPLHF. The CDR3 DNA is TGTGCCAGCTCAACAGACTCCTATAATTCACCCCTCCACTTT.

The V call is TRBV18, the J call TRBJ1-1; 7 bases are shared with TRBD1. The trim removed 6 bases at V and 0 bases at J, leaving 4 bases unmatched. This CDR3 has 14 residues. Germline CDR1 KGHSH, CDR2 LQKENI. The CDR3 DNA is TGTGCCAGCTCGTCGGGACAGATGAACACTGAAGCTTTCTTT. Protein product: CASSSGQMNTEAFF.

CDR3 nucleotides: TGTGCCAGCAGCCGCGGCGGGGGGGTACCAGGGTACGAGCAGTACTTC. Protein product: CASSRGGGVPGYEQYF. The V gene is TRBV7-8, the J gene TRBJ2-7, with TRBD2 identical over 9 bases. Germline CDR1 SGHVS, CDR2 FQNEAQ. J gave up 4 bases and V 5 bases, and 12 bases lay outside the gene matches. The CDR3 extends over 16 amino acids.

The chain couples TRBV27 to TRBJ2-1; D perhaps matches TRBD1 (6 bases). CDR1 is MNHEY, CDR2 SMNVEV, per germline (reference sequence). CDR3 length: 13 amino acids. V shed 8 bases and J shed 8 bases, with 16 bases lying between them. Here the CDR3 reads CASGSDRLDEQFF. CDR3 in DNA: TGTGCCAGCGGTTCCGACAGGCTAGATGAGCAGTTCTTC.

The CDR3 loop is CASSEGGYGGLRDTQYF. The CDR3, as DNA: TGTGCCAGCAGTGAAGGCGGCTATGGGGGACTGAGGGATACGCAGTATTTT. The chain has TRBV2 and TRBJ2-3; possibly TRBD2 for D (6 bases). Germline CDR1 is SNHLY and CDR2 is FYNNEI. The CDR3 is 17 residues long. The V gene lost 1 base and the J gene lost 6 bases, with 20 bases spanning the gap.

The rearrangement joins TRBV27 to TRBJ1-3, with TRBD1 identical over 7 bases. The CDR3 covers 14 residues. The V gene end was trimmed by 2 bases and the J gene end by 6 bases; junction bases not matched to a gene: 4. CDR1 is MNHEY and CDR2 is SMNVEV in the germline V gene (reference sequence). The CDR3 region is CASSLDRAANTIYF. CDR3 in DNA: TGTGCCAGCAGTTTAGACAGGGCGGCAAACACCATATATTTT.

The rearrangement joins TRBV7-2 to TRBJ1-2, with D maybe TRBD1 (6 bases). This CDR3 comprises 14 residues. The V end was cut by 1 base, the J end by 8 bases, with 14 bases between. CDR1 SGHTA and CDR2 FQGNSA come from the germline V gene. In DNA form, the CDR3 reads TGTGCCAGCAGCTTAGTTCTACAGGGAAGGGGCTACACCTTC. This translates into CASSLVLQGRGYTF.

This sequence joins TRBV11-2 and TRBJ2-7; a possible D gene is TRBD1 (5 bases). V lost 1 base, J lost 2 bases, and 9 bases lay in between. Germline V gives CDR1 SGHAT, CDR2 FQNNGV. The CDR3 loop spans 14 amino acids. This CDR3 is CASSLVRAPYEQYF. DNA of the CDR3: TGTGCCAGCAGCTTAGTCAGGGCCCCCTACGAGCAGTACTTC. Complete variable domain (other parts from reference TRBV11-2 and TRBJ2-7): EAGVAQSPRYKIIEKRQSVAFWCNPISGHATLYWYQQILGQGPKLLIQFQNNGVVDDSQLPKDRFSAERLKGVDSTLKIQPAKLEDSAVYLCASSLVRAPYEQYFGPGTRLTVT.

The chain joins TRBV5-1 to TRBJ2-4; TRBD1 matches at 12 bases. Per germline, CDR1 SGHRS and CDR2 YFSETQ. The length of the CDR3 is 17 residues. V gave up 4 bases and J gave up 4 bases; unmatched junction bases: 9. Here the CDR3 reads CASSGTGGAGGKNIQYF. CDR3 coding DNA: TGCGCCAGCAGCGGGACAGGGGGCGCGGGGGGGAAAAACATTCAGTACTTC.

The chain is built from TRBV13 and TRBJ1-2; TRBD1 matches at 8 bases. Trimming at V came to 5 bases and at J to 0 bases, leaving 14 bases not matched to a gene. The CDR3 runs to 18 residues. From germline, CDR1 is PRHDT and CDR2 FYEKMQ (reference sequence). The CDR3 region has the DNA TGTGCCAGCAGCCACGAGTCGGGGACAGGAGATACTAACTATGGCTACACCTTC. It yields the protein CASSHESGTGDTNYGYTF.

The V and J genes are TRBV7-9 and TRBJ2-7; the match to TRBD1 covers 9 bases. V lost 4 bases and J lost 0; bases outside the gene matches: 13. The CDR3 runs 18 residues. Germline V CDR1 and CDR2: SEHNR, FQNEAQ (reference sequence). As DNA, the CDR3 is TGTGCCAGCAGCTCCATACGGAGACAGGGGGGCGCCTCCTACGAGCAGTACTTC. Translation: CASSSIRRQGGASYEQYF. Complete variable domain (other parts from reference TRBV7-9 and TRBJ2-7): DTGVSQNPRHKITKRGQNVTFRCDPISEHNRLYWYRQTLGQGPEFLTYFQNEAQLEKSRLLSDRFSAERPKGSFSTLEIQRTEQGDSAMYLCASSSIRRQGGASYEQYFGPGTRLTVT.

V usage is TRBV2 and J usage is TRBJ2-7; D is undetermined. Trimming took 3 bases from V and 2 from J, leaving 5 bases between them. Germline CDR1 and CDR2: SNHLY and FYNNEI. The CDR3 is 12 amino acids. CDR3 in DNA: TGTGCCAGCAGTGACCCCGCCTACGAGCAGTACTTC. It translates to CASSDPAYEQYF.

The chain is built from TRBV2 and TRBJ1-2; D uncertain. Germline CDR1 and CDR2: SNHLY and FYNNEI. V lost 11 bases to trimming and J lost 6 bases, with 16 bases between them. This CDR3 comprises 12 residues. The CDR3 region has the DNA TGTGCCCCCTGGTCGACTGTGGATGGCTACACCTTC. Encoded protein: CAPWSTVDGYTF.

This clone came up a few times. The chain employs TRBV2 and TRBJ1-2, with D hard to call. This CDR3 spans 14 amino acids. Trimming cost V 4 bases and J 8 bases, with 17 bases left between them. Looked up from germline, CDR1 is SNHLY and CDR2 is FYNNEI. Here the CDR3 reads CASSAEPRFRGYTF. CDR3 in DNA: TGTGCCAGCAGTGCCGAACCGCGGTTCAGAGGCTACACCTTC.

This sequence joins TRBV5-1 and TRBJ1-1; TRBD1 aligns across 8 bases. J lost 4 bases, V lost 1 base, and 9 bases had no gene match. The CDR3 has 16 amino acids. Germline-derived CDR1 and CDR2 are SGHRS and YFSETQ. Written as DNA, the CDR3 is TGCGCCAGCAGCTTGAATGACAGGGGTAGTAGCACTGAAGCTTTCTTT. As protein: CASSLNDRGSSTEAFF.